These 30 T cell receptor beta chains came from one sample sequenced in a study of T-cell reconstitution after alpha-beta-depleted transplantation in children. The TCRbeta library was prepared with unique molecular identifiers. One entry per CDR3 protein, called by TCRdb with MiXCR from the PCR reads. In the table there are roughly 500,000 distinct CDR3 sequences, about 12% of which are singletons. This sample comprised PBMCs from the stem cell graft donor, obtained from the stem cell graft. Receptors originate from a human donor who donated a stem cell graft to a child with combined immunodeficiency.

This clonotype was seen a handful of times. The rearrangement links TRBV9 to TRBJ2-7, with unresolved D. CDR1 is SGDLS, CDR2 YYNGEE, per germline. CDR3 length: 14 amino acids. Trimming left V 3 bases short and J 2 bases short, with 12 bases between. This CDR3 reads CASSDRRFPYEQYF. The CDR3 nucleotides are TGTGCCAGCAGCGATAGAAGGTTTCCCTACGAGCAGTACTTC.

This clonotype was observed at least ten times. This chain joins TRBV29-1 and TRBJ2-1, with 9 bases aligning to TRBD1. Looked up from germline, CDR1 is SQVTM and CDR2 is ANQGSEA. Trimming removed 7 bases from V and 1 base from J; junction bases left unmatched: 17. The CDR3 has 18 amino acids. The CDR3 coding sequence is TGCAGCGCCTCCCAGCTCCCGACCGGGACAGGGTCCTACAATGAGCAGTTCTTC. Amino acid sequence: CSASQLPTGTGSYNEQFF.

This clonotype was recorded many times. The chain uses TRBV20-1 and TRBJ2-1, with TRBD2 as a possible D gene (5 bases). Trimming left V 6 bases short and J 6 bases short, with 12 bases between. The CDR3 extends over 12 amino acids. Germline V gene data show CDR1 as DFQATT and CDR2 as SNEGSKA (reference sequence). The CDR3 sequence is CSAAGRSNEQFF. DNA of the CDR3: TGCAGTGCGGCGGGCCGAAGCAATGAGCAGTTCTTC.

This clonotype was found many times. The chain combines TRBV7-9 with TRBJ2-7; 7 positions agree with TRBD1. There are 15 residues in the CDR3. V shed 4 bases, J shed 3 bases, and the junction held 9 bases outside the gene matches. Per germline, CDR1 SEHNR and CDR2 FQNEAQ (reference sequence). CDR3 sequence reads: CASSSRQDRIYEQYF. In DNA, the CDR3 is TGTGCCAGCAGCTCTAGGCAGGACAGGATCTACGAGCAGTACTTC.

The chain links TRBV12-3 or TRBV12-4 to TRBJ1-2; no clear D gene. Trimming left V 0 bases short and J 4 bases short, with 6 bases between. The CDR3 contains 13 residues. The CDR3 DNA reads TGTGCCAGCAGTTTAGCATCTTCCTATGGCTACACCTTC. Protein product: CASSLASSYGYTF.

The chain is built from TRBV20-1 and TRBJ2-7, with D possibly being TRBD2 (5 bases). Germline CDR1 DFQATT, CDR2 SNEGSKA (reference sequence). V was trimmed by 2 bases and J by 3 bases, leaving 20 bases between them. The CDR3 runs to 16 residues. In DNA form, the CDR3 reads TGCAGTGCTAGAATGTTGTCAGGCTCTGACTACTACGAGCAGTACTTC. Amino acid sequence: CSARMLSGSDYYEQYF.

The J gene is TRBJ1-5, the V gene TRBV28, with a weak D call TRBD1 (6 bases). The CDR3 consists of 16 residues. Trimming took off 2 bases at V and 3 bases at J, with 14 bases between the two ends. CDR1 MDHEN and CDR2 SYDVKM come from the germline V gene. CDR3 bases: TGTGCCAGCAGTTTAGTACAGGGATTGGACAATCAGCCCCAGCATTTT. It is translated as CASSLVQGLDNQPQHF.

This clonotype was recorded at least ten times. The V gene is TRBV12-3 or TRBV12-4, the J gene TRBJ1-5, with TRBD1 as a possible D gene (5 bases). V was trimmed by 3 bases and J by 2 bases, leaving 8 bases between them. The CDR3 runs to 14 residues. Here the CDR3 DNA reads TGTGCCAGCAGTTTTCTGGGGGGCAATCAGCCCCAGCATTTT. Translated: CASSFLGGNQPQHF.

The CDR3 DNA reads as TGTGCCAGCAGCGTAGCTCAGGCCGGCGGGGAGCTGTTTTTT. Translation: CASSVAQAGGELFF. The chain has TRBV9 and TRBJ2-2; D unclear. Trimming removed 0 bases at V and 7 bases at J, with 10 bases between. Germline CDR1 is SGDLS and CDR2 is YYNGEE. This CDR3 contains 14 residues.

The chain is built from TRBV7-9 and TRBJ2-1; TRBD2 matches 8 bases. CDR3 length equals 15 residues. CDR1 and CDR2 (germline): SEHNR, FQNEAQ (reference sequence). Germline trimming cut 4 bases from V and 5 bases from J; bases unmatched to any gene: 7. CDR3 nucleotide sequence: TGTGCCAGCAGCTCTAGAGCGGGAGCCGACAATGAGCAGTTCTTC. Its translation: CASSSRAGADNEQFF.

This clonotype was found a few times. The chain links TRBV20-1 to TRBJ2-7, with D possibly being TRBD1 (7 bases). The V and J ends lost 0 bases and 3 bases respectively, with 15 bases between them. The CDR3 consists of 15 residues. Germline V lookup: CDR1 DFQATT, CDR2 SNEGSKA (reference sequence). CDR3 nucleotides: TGCAGTGCTAGAGATGTCAGGGGGGCCCACTACGAGCAGTACTTC. Protein: CSARDVRGAHYEQYF.

The chain recombines TRBV7-9 with TRBJ2-3; the match to TRBD2 covers 7 bases. Germline assignment: CDR1 SEHNR and CDR2 FQNEAQ (reference sequence). The CDR3 is 14 amino acids. The V and J ends lost 6 bases and 5 bases, in that order; junction bases with no gene match: 8. CDR3 in DNA: TGTGCCAGCAGGCCTGGACTAGGTAGAGATACGCAGTATTTT. Translation gives CASRPGLGRDTQYF. The full variable domain, with the rest looked up from reference TRBV7-9 and TRBJ2-3, is DTGVSQNPRHKITKRGQNVTFRCDPISEHNRLYWYRQTLGQGPEFLTYFQNEAQLEKSRLLSDRFSAERPKGSFSTLEIQRTEQGDSAMYLCASRPGLGRDTQYFGPGTRLTVL.

This clonotype was seen at least ten times. The chain is built from TRBV6-1 and TRBJ2-7, with D hard to call. The CDR3 consists of 13 residues. V lost 7 bases to trimming and J lost 2 bases, with 12 bases between them. The V gene's germline CDR1 is MNHNS and CDR2 SASEGT. The CDR3 is CASTSAATYEQYF. Written as DNA, the CDR3 is TGTGCCAGCACCTCCGCCGCTACCTACGAGCAGTACTTC.

This sequence joins TRBV4-3 and TRBJ2-5; D remains ambiguous. V dropped 0 bases and J dropped 4 bases, with 9 bases sitting between them. CDR3 length: 14 amino acids. The germline V gene has CDR1 LGHNA and CDR2 YSLEER. The CDR3 DNA follows: TGCGCCAGCAGCCAAGATACTGTCGCAGAGACCCAGTACTTC. This codes for CASSQDTVAETQYF.

This clonotype has at least ten counts. This rearrangement joins TRBV2 to TRBJ2-7, with a tentative D call TRBD2 (5 bases). Germline assignment: CDR1 SNHLY and CDR2 FYNNEI. The V end was cut by 11 bases, the J end by 1 base, with 9 bases between. The CDR3 totals 11 residues. CDR3 sequence: CAGGPSYEQYF. Here the CDR3 DNA reads TGTGCCGGCGGGCCTTCCTACGAGCAGTACTTC.

J is TRBJ2-5 and V is TRBV12-3 or TRBV12-4, with 10 nucleotides matching TRBD2. The V and J ends lost 5 bases and 5 bases, in that order; junction bases with no gene match: 8. The CDR3 covers 15 residues. CDR3 loop: CASSALAGGEETQYF. The CDR3 region has the DNA TGTGCCAGCAGTGCTTTAGCGGGGGGCGAGGAGACCCAGTACTTC.

This clonotype showed up many times. This chain connects TRBV10-3 to TRBJ1-3; D ambiguous. The CDR3 spans 17 residues. Germline V gene sequence: CDR1 ENHRY, CDR2 SYGVKD. Trimming pared 2 bases from V and 0 bases from J, leaving 14 bases between. The CDR3 protein is CAISEDPAYYSGNTIYF. The CDR3 nucleotides are TGTGCCATCAGTGAGGACCCAGCCTATTACTCTGGAAACACCATATATTTT.

The rearrangement uses TRBV3-1 and TRBJ2-2; no clear D. Germline-derived CDR1 and CDR2 are LGHDT and YNNKEL (reference sequence). The CDR3 length is 15 residues. The V end was cut by 1 base, the J end by 4 bases, with 10 bases between. CDR3 coding DNA: TGTGCCAGCAGCCAAGCGTGGACGGGCACCGGGGAGCTGTTTTTT. It specifies CASSQAWTGTGELFF.

This chain links TRBV20-1 with TRBJ2-5; no reliable D call. From germline, CDR1 is DFQATT and CDR2 SNEGSKA (reference sequence). The CDR3 loop spans 12 amino acids. Trimming cost V 5 bases and J 3 bases, with 10 bases left between them. In nucleotides, the CDR3 is TGCAGTGCTCATCGGGCAGAAGAGACCCAGTACTTC. Amino acid sequence: CSAHRAEETQYF.

This clonotype was seen many times. The J gene is TRBJ2-2, the V gene TRBV5-6; D remains ambiguous. The CDR3 has 12 residues. Germline V gives CDR1 SGHDT, CDR2 YYEEEE. Between the trimmed V and J ends, which lost 3 bases and 13 bases, there was a span of 13 bases. CDR3 in amino acids: CASSSTSEWLFF. The CDR3 nucleotides are TGTGCCAGCAGCTCGACTTCGGAGTGGCTGTTTTTT.

The V gene is TRBV12-3 or TRBV12-4, the J gene TRBJ2-7; D is uncertain. The CDR3 extends over 13 amino acids. V was trimmed by 3 bases and J by 6 bases, leaving 12 bases between them. The CDR3 reads CASSFGPRAEQYF. For the CDR3, the DNA is TGTGCCAGCAGTTTTGGGCCTCGGGCCGAGCAGTACTTC.

This sequence joins TRBV6-1 and TRBJ2-7; 13 bases agree with TRBD2. Germline CDR1 and CDR2: MNHNS and SASEGT. The CDR3 length is 16 residues. V lost 5 bases and J lost 2; bases outside the gene matches: 6. CDR3 nucleotides: TGTGCCAGCAGTCGTCAAGGACTAGCGGGGGCCTACGAGCAGTACTTC. It is translated as CASSRQGLAGAYEQYF.

The chain has TRBV7-8 and TRBJ2-5, with D maybe TRBD1 (6 bases). The CDR3 has 14 amino acids. Germline CDR1 reads SGHVS; CDR2 reads FQNEAQ. Between the trimmed V and J ends, which lost 5 bases and 3 bases, there was a span of 13 bases. In DNA, the CDR3 is TGTGCCAGCAGCCTTCGACAGGTCGAAGAGACCCAGTACTTC. It is translated as CASSLRQVEETQYF. Combining the CDR3 with reference TRBV7-8 and TRBJ2-5 gives the whole variable domain GAGVSQSPRYKVAKRGQDVALRCDPISGHVSLFWYQQALGQGPEFLTYFQNEAQLDKSGLPSDRFFAERPEGSVSTLKIQRTQQEDSAVYLCASSLRQVEETQYFGPGTRLLVL.

A few counts support this clonotype. The J gene is TRBJ1-1, the V gene TRBV7-9; D not resolved. In germline, CDR1 is SEHNR, CDR2 FQNEAQ (reference sequence). The V gene lost 0 bases and the J gene lost 0 bases, with 11 bases spanning the gap. The CDR3 spans 16 residues. The chain's CDR3 is CASSLAPTTVNTEAFF. In DNA form, the CDR3 reads TGTGCCAGCAGCTTAGCGCCTACAACAGTGAACACTGAAGCTTTCTTT.

This clonotype appeared many times. The rearrangement uses TRBV29-1 and TRBJ1-1, with a weak D call TRBD1 (6 bases). Germline loops: CDR1 SQVTM, CDR2 ANQGSEA. The CDR3 is made up of 13 amino acids. Between the trimmed V and J ends, which lost 4 bases and 0 bases, there was a span of 9 bases. Here the CDR3 reads CSVGGTLNTEAFF. The CDR3 nucleotides read TGCAGCGTTGGTGGGACATTGAACACTGAAGCTTTCTTT.

This clonotype appeared many times. J is TRBJ1-1 and V is TRBV29-1, with D perhaps TRBD1 (5 bases). Germline V gene data show CDR1 as SQVTM and CDR2 as ANQGSEA. This CDR3 comprises 13 residues. The chain's CDR3 is CSGVVGQNTEAFF. The CDR3, as DNA: TGCAGTGGTGTCGTCGGACAGAACACTGAAGCTTTCTTT.

This clonotype has just a few counts. The rearrangement joins TRBV3-1 to TRBJ2-1, with D uncertain. CDR1 and CDR2 from the germline V gene are LGHDT and YNNKEL (reference sequence). V lost 1 base, J lost 8 bases, and 15 bases lay in between. The CDR3 is 15 residues long. The CDR3 sequence: CASSQGMTSIDEQFF. The CDR3, as DNA: TGTGCCAGCAGCCAAGGAATGACCTCTATAGATGAGCAGTTCTTC.

This clonotype was detected a few times. The chain employs TRBV5-1 and TRBJ2-7; perhaps TRBD2 as D (6 bases). CDR3 length: 15 amino acids. Trimming took off 4 bases at V and 6 bases at J, with 20 bases between the two ends. The germline CDR1 and CDR2 sequences are SGHRS and YFSETQ. The CDR3 here is CASSTTGLDVFEQYF. The CDR3 DNA sequence: TGCGCCAGCAGCACCACGGGACTCGACGTGTTCGAGCAGTACTTC.

This clonotype was counted many times. This sequence joins TRBV6-4 and TRBJ2-3, with D perhaps matching TRBD1 (5 bases). The CDR3 contains 14 residues. Germline CDR1 reads MRHNA; CDR2 reads SNTAGT. V was cut by 6 bases and J by 0 bases, with 10 bases left in between. This CDR3 is CASRPGLSTDTQYF. As DNA, the CDR3 is TGTGCCAGCAGGCCAGGGCTGAGCACAGATACGCAGTATTTT.

This clonotype was seen many times. The J gene is TRBJ2-1, the V gene TRBV6-5; 7 bases agree with TRBD2. Germline-derived CDR1 and CDR2 are MNHEY and SVGAGI. V trimming: 1 base; J trimming: 4 bases; junction bases outside the gene matches: 1. This CDR3 comprises 14 residues. CDR3 region: CASSYWREYNEQFF. CDR3 DNA: TGTGCCAGCAGTTACTGGCGGGAGTACAATGAGCAGTTCTTC.